Each of the 3 T cell receptor beta chains below was sequenced from the same sample in a study of T cell responses to AZD1222 COVID-19 vaccine. The data were produced by immunoSEQ multiplex PCR, yet TCRdb's version contains in-frame clones alone and is incomplete. Of roughly 180,000 clones in the sample, approximately 95% were seen once. This material consisted of peripheral blood, taken 28 days after the second dose of the MenACWY control vaccine. The source of these receptors is an adult who received the MenACWY meningococcal vaccine as a control.

This chain joins TRBV5-1 and TRBJ1-2; maybe TRBD1 (5 bases). Germline V lookup: CDR1 SGHRS, CDR2 YFSETQ. This CDR3 has 16 amino acids. With 3 bases removed from V and 2 bases from J, the gap between germline ends came to 17 bases. CDR3 loop: CASSSSAGAGNYGYTF. Written as DNA, the CDR3 is TGCGCCAGCAGCTCTTCAGCTGGGGCGGGGAACTATGGCTACACCTTC.

This chain joins TRBV6-5 and TRBJ1-1; D not resolved. The CDR3 contains 15 residues. CDR1 and CDR2 (germline): MNHEY, SVGAGI. The V end was cut by 5 bases, the J end by 1 base, with 14 bases between. Here the CDR3 reads CASSRPKAWNTEAFF. The DNA of the CDR3 is TGTGCCAGCAGTCGTCCTAAGGCATGGAACACTGAAGCTTTCTTT.

This chain links TRBV27 with TRBJ1-1, with TRBD1 as a possible D gene (6 bases). This CDR3 spans 12 amino acids. V was pared by 3 bases and J by 6 bases, with 8 bases between. Germline V lookup: CDR1 MNHEY, CDR2 SMNVEV (reference sequence). Written as DNA, the CDR3 is TGTGCCAGCAGTTTGACAGGATCTGAAGCTTTCTTT. Protein: CASSLTGSEAFF.